The next 28 T cell receptor beta chains were all read from a single sample in a study of T cells in women clearing cervical HPV infection. This table comes from immunoSEQ multiplex PCR, and its TCRdb copy is limited to in-frame clones, with some not included. The sample shows roughly 45,000 clones, and 0.8% to 1% sits with its ten largest clones. The sequenced sample was blood buffy coat. Receptors originate from a woman aged 18 to 69 with a cervical HPV16 infection that either progressed to CIN3+ or cleared (not recorded which).

A word on this clone: The DNA ends 3 residues before the CDR3 does, and the rest of the CDR3 is filled in from the germline J gene. The V gene is TRBV28, the J gene TRBJ1-2; D possibly corresponds to TRBD1 (6 bases). Trimming pared 4 bases from V and 4 bases from J, leaving 13 bases between. This CDR3 has 14 amino acids. Germline CDR1 is MDHEN and CDR2 is SYDVKM. CDR3 bases read: TGTGCCAGCAGTTCGGTAGGGACACCCTATGGC. Protein sequence: CASSSVGTPYG. Given in full, the CDR3 is CASSSVGTPYGYTF.

Concerning this clone itself: The missing CDR3 end, 3 residues past where the read stops, is filled in from the germline J gene. The chain has TRBV5-1 and TRBJ2-5; 8 bases align to TRBD2. With 1 base clipped from V and 2 bases from J, the junction kept 16 bases outside the gene matches. The CDR3 spans 19 residues. CDR1 SGHRS and CDR2 YFSETQ come from the germline V gene. This CDR3 reads CASSLSLSLAGGKQETQYF. The DNA read from the CDR3 is TGCGCCAGCAGCTTGTCCTTATCTCTGGCGGGGGGAAAACAAGAGACC.

About this clone itself: The CDR3 end is not reached by the read, which stops 3 residues before it; the germline J gene fills it in. The rearrangement uses TRBV12-3 or TRBV12-4 and TRBJ2-1; 13 bases agree with TRBD2. This CDR3 region has 16 residues. Losses at the gene ends were 6 bases for V and 4 bases for J; bases not matched to a gene: 6. The chain's CDR3 is CASSWTSGGSYNEQFF. Partial CDR3 DNA: TGTGCCAGCAGCTGGACTAGCGGGGGCTCTTACAATGAG.

As for this clone: The read terminates 3 residues before the CDR3 end, so the remaining end is supplied by the germline J gene. J is TRBJ2-1 and V is TRBV19; 10 nucleotides line up with TRBD1. The trim removed 4 bases at V and 2 bases at J, leaving 2 bases unmatched. Germline V gives CDR1 LNHDA, CDR2 SQIVND (reference sequence). The CDR3 has 15 residues. Incomplete CDR3 DNA: TGTGCCAGTAGTACCGGGACAGGGGCCTACAATGAG. Amino acids: CASSTGTGAYNE. The complete CDR3 sequence is CASSTGTGAYNEQFF.

On this clone itself: The read halts 3 residues ahead of the CDR3 end, with the missing end drawn from the germline J gene. The same CDR3 also results from other DNA sequences found in this sample. The V call is TRBV30, the J call TRBJ1-1, with D perhaps TRBD1 (6 bases). The CDR3 extends over 13 amino acids. CDR1 and CDR2 (germline): GTSNPN, SVGIG (reference sequence). V was trimmed by 7 bases and J by 0 bases, leaving 12 bases between them. CDR3 DNA, as far as it was read: TGTGCCTCACAAGGGGGGGTGAACACTGAA. It specifies CASQGGVNTE. The CDR3 in full is CASQGGVNTEAFF.

On this clone itself: The read ends 3 residues before the CDR3 terminus; that terminus is restored from the germline J gene. V gene TRBV10-3 combines with J gene TRBJ2-2; 8 bases are a match to TRBD1. CDR3 size: 14 residues. Germline loops: CDR1 ENHRY, CDR2 SYGVKD. CDR3 DNA (partial): TGTGCCATCAGTGAGTCCTCAGGGGGCCCCGTG. Amino acids: CAISESSGGPV. The whole CDR3 protein reads CAISESSGGPVLFF.

Points on this clone: The CDR3 extends 3 residues past the end of the read, so its final part is completed from the germline J gene. V gene TRBV5-4 combines with J gene TRBJ2-7, with D possibly TRBD1 on 7 matching bases. The CDR3 sequence is 14 residues long. V gave up 5 bases and J gave up 3 bases, with 15 bases separating them. CDR1 is SGHNT, CDR2 YYREEE, per germline (reference sequence). The CDR3 reads CASRRDSGDYEQYF. CDR3 DNA (partial): TGTGCCAGCAGGCGGGACAGCGGAGACTACGAG.

Concerning this clone: The read finishes 3 residues shy of the CDR3 end, and the germline J gene is used to complete it. The rearrangement joins TRBV5-1 to TRBJ2-3, with D tentatively TRBD1 (6 bases). The V end lost 6 bases, the J end lost 4 bases, and 15 bases lay between the germline ends. The germline V gene encodes CDR1 SGHRS and CDR2 YFSETQ. The CDR3 spans 14 residues. Incomplete CDR3 DNA: TGCGCCAGCACGTGGGTACAGGGCGCAGATACG. Amino acids: CASTWVQGADT. The CDR3 as a whole reads CASTWVQGADTQYF. The variable domain in full, completed from reference TRBV5-1 and TRBJ2-3, reads KAGVTQTPRYLIKTRGQQVTLSCSPISGHRSVSWYQQTPGQGLQFLFEYFSETQRNKGNFPGRFSGRQFSNSRSEMNVSTLELGDSALYLCASTWVQGADTQYFGPGTRLTVL.

About this clone itself: The CDR3 end is not reached by the read, which stops 3 residues before it; the germline J gene fills it in. This sequence joins TRBV5-5 and TRBJ2-7; D not resolved. The CDR3 totals 14 residues. V was clipped by 2 bases and J by 2 bases, with 11 bases between them. The V gene's germline CDR1 is SGHKS and CDR2 YYEKEE (reference sequence). The sequenced CDR3 bases are TGTGCCAGCAGCTTCACAGTTGTTCCCTACGAG. Encoded protein: CASSFTVVPYE. In full, the CDR3 is CASSFTVVPYEQYF.

The CDR3: CASSLDSFEAFF. The covered CDR3 bases are TGTGCCAGCAGCCTGGACAGCTTTGAA. The rearrangement joins TRBV5-4 to TRBJ1-1, with TRBD1 as a possible D gene (6 bases). The read ends 3 residues early relative to the CDR3; the germline J gene fills the gap. V lost 4 bases to trimming and J lost 7 bases, with 11 bases between them. Germline V gene sequence: CDR1 SGHNT, CDR2 YYREEE (reference sequence). CDR3 length: 12 amino acids.

With regard to this clone: The read halts 3 residues ahead of the CDR3 end, with the missing end drawn from the germline J gene. The chain couples TRBV18 to TRBJ1-4, with a tentative D call TRBD1 (6 bases). V lost 3 bases, J lost 5 bases, and 16 bases lay in between. The length of the CDR3 is 16 residues. Germline V CDR1 and CDR2: KGHSH, LQKENI. Incomplete CDR3 DNA: TGTGCCAGCTCACCCCCCAACAGGGATCAGAATGAAAAA. Protein: CASSPPNRDQNEK. The full CDR3 protein reads CASSPPNRDQNEKLFF.

Comments on this clone: The CDR3 extends 3 residues past the end of the read, so its final part is completed from the germline J gene. The chain joins TRBV23-1 to TRBJ1-4, with a weak D call TRBD1 (5 bases). TRBV23-1 is an ORF, and what it does is uncertain. The V gene lost 2 bases and the J gene lost 2 bases, with 15 bases spanning the gap. This CDR3 comprises 17 residues. The sequenced part of the CDR3 DNA is TGCGCCAGCAGTCAACTGGGGCAGGGAGACACTAATGAAAAA. This gives the protein CASSQLGQGDTNEK. The CDR3 in full is CASSQLGQGDTNEKLFF.

On this clone itself: The observed sequence ends 3 residues before the CDR3 terminus, with the missing tail filled in from the germline J gene. This chain joins TRBV4-2 and TRBJ2-4; maybe TRBD2 (7 bases). The CDR3 spans 15 residues. CDR1 and CDR2 from the germline V gene are LGHNA and YNFKEQ. V was trimmed by 0 bases and J by 7 bases, leaving 13 bases between them. The CDR3 sequence: CASSQEGRGRNIQYF. The DNA read from the CDR3 is TGTGCCAGCAGCCAAGAGGGGAGGGGGAGGAACATT.

To note about this clone: The read terminates 3 residues before the CDR3 end, so the remaining end is supplied by the germline J gene. This chain links TRBV7-8 with TRBJ2-4; maybe TRBD1 (5 bases). The CDR3 contains 17 residues. CDR1 is SGHVS, CDR2 FQNEAQ, per germline. The CDR3 bases that were read are TGTGCCAGCAGCGACGACAGAAGTTCCTTTCTATCGATGGGT. It codes for CASSDDRSSFLSMG. The whole CDR3 protein reads CASSDDRSSFLSMGQYF. Supplemented by reference TRBV7-8 and TRBJ2-4, the full variable domain reads GAGVSQSPRYKVAKRGQDVALRCDPISGHVSLFWYQQALGQGPEFLTYFQNEAQLDKSGLPSDRFFAERPEGSVSTLKIQRTQQEDSAVYLCASSDDRSSFLSMGQYFGAGTRLSVL.

Note on this clone: The read terminates 3 residues before the CDR3 end, so the remaining end is supplied by the germline J gene. This chain connects TRBV20-1 to TRBJ2-7; D is possibly TRBD1 (5 bases). CDR1 is DFQATT, CDR2 SNEGSKA, per germline (reference sequence). CDR3 size: 14 residues. The V gene lost 1 base and the J gene lost 3 bases, with 13 bases spanning the gap. CDR3 amino acids: CSARVRPGIYEQYF. Partial CDR3 DNA: TGCAGTGCTAGAGTCCGTCCAGGGATCTACGAG.

Concerning this clone itself: The sequence runs out 3 residues before the end of the CDR3; the remainder is reconstructed from the germline J gene. The gene calls are TRBV4-1 and TRBJ2-2, with a possible D match to TRBD2 (6 bases). This CDR3 comprises 17 residues. Germline V gene sequence: CDR1 MGHRA, CDR2 YSYEKL. Trimming took off 1 base at V and 5 bases at J, with 17 bases between the two ends. Partial CDR3 DNA: TGCGCCAGCAGCCAAGCCACCGGGACTTCAACAACCGGGGAG. Its protein is CASSQATGTSTTGE. The complete CDR3 protein is CASSQATGTSTTGELFF.

Points on this clone: The DNA ends 3 residues before the CDR3 does, and the rest of the CDR3 is filled in from the germline J gene. The chain has TRBV5-4 and TRBJ1-1, with D perhaps TRBD1 (5 bases). The germline gives CDR1 SGHNT, CDR2 YYREEE (reference sequence). The CDR3 contains 12 residues. CDR3: CASSPEGVEAFF. CDR3 bases read: TGTGCCAGCAGCCCCGAAGGGGTGGAA.

The DNA read from the CDR3 is TGTGCCAGTAGTATCCTCCGGGACAGGTCCTATGGC. It encodes CASSILRDRSYG. The whole CDR3 protein is CASSILRDRSYGYTF. The rearrangement joins TRBV19 to TRBJ1-2, with 8 bases aligning to TRBD1. Read coverage stops 3 residues before the CDR3 terminus; the germline J gene supplies the remainder. The trim removed 3 bases at V and 4 bases at J, leaving 7 bases unmatched. The germline CDR1 and CDR2 sequences are LNHDA and SQIVND (reference sequence). The CDR3 consists of 15 residues.

Comment on this clone: The CDR3 extends 3 residues past the end of the read, so its final part is completed from the germline J gene. V gene TRBV7-3 combines with J gene TRBJ2-3; 13 bases match TRBD2. Trimming cost V 1 base and J 2 bases; bases outside gene matches: 3. The CDR3 is 17 residues long. Germline V lookup: CDR1 SGHTA, CDR2 FQGTGA. CDR3 in amino acids: CASSLRGLAGPTDTQYF. The CDR3 DNA, read in part, is TGTGCCAGCAGCTTAAGGGGACTAGCGGGGCCCACAGATACG.

The CDR3 sequence is CASTPQRGITGELFF. The CDR3 bases that were read are TGTGCCAGCACCCCGCAGCGGGGGATCACCGGGGAG. The chain carries TRBV5-5 and TRBJ2-2, with 8 bases aligning to TRBD2. The CDR3 extends 3 residues past the end of the read, so its final part is completed from the germline J gene. CDR1 is SGHKS and CDR2 is YYEKEE in the germline V gene (reference sequence). The junction had 8 bases not matched to a gene; V was cut back by 6 bases and J by 4 bases. There are 15 residues in the CDR3.

Comment on this clone: The CDR3 is cut off 3 residues early in the read; its end comes from the germline J gene. The V gene is TRBV19, the J gene TRBJ2-6; D is unclear. V shed 1 base and J shed 0 bases, with 4 bases lying between them. Looked up from germline, CDR1 is LNHDA and CDR2 is SQIVND (reference sequence). This CDR3 has 15 residues. Here the CDR3 reads CASSIVSSGANVLTF. CDR3 bases read: TGTGCCAGTAGTATAGTTAGCTCTGGGGCCAACGTC.

For this clone: The read falls 3 residues short of the CDR3 end, and the missing part is taken from the germline J gene. The V and J genes are TRBV7-2 and TRBJ1-4, with unresolved D. V lost 5 bases and J 5 bases, leaving 15 bases between the germline ends. The CDR3 loop spans 15 amino acids. Germline CDR1 SGHTA, CDR2 FQGNSA. The part of the CDR3 DNA that was read is TGTGCCAGCAGCCCTGTGGGCAGGTCAAATGAAAAA. It codes for CASSPVGRSNEK. The whole CDR3 protein is CASSPVGRSNEKLFF.

On this clone: The read gets to within 3 residues of the CDR3 end, and the germline J gene fills in the rest. This chain uses TRBV18 with TRBJ2-7; TRBD1 matches 9 bases. The J segment lost 3 bases and the V segment lost 6 bases, leaving 9 bases of the junction unmatched. CDR3 length: 15 residues. The V gene's germline CDR1 is KGHSH and CDR2 LQKENI. The part of the CDR3 DNA that was read is TGTGCCAGCTCGCGGACAGGGGCCCTTGGCTACGAG. Translated: CASSRTGALGYE. The full CDR3 protein is CASSRTGALGYEQYF.

In the case of this clone: Read data end 3 residues before the CDR3 end; the end is taken from the germline J gene. The V gene is TRBV11-2, the J gene TRBJ2-5; a possible D gene is TRBD2 (6 bases). The CDR3 consists of 15 residues. CDR1 is SGHAT and CDR2 is FQNNGV in the germline V gene. The sequenced CDR3 bases are TGTGCCAGCAGCTTAGTCTTAAAAGGCGGGGATACC. Translated: CASSLVLKGGDT. The entire CDR3 protein reads CASSLVLKGGDTQYF.

Turning to this clone: The observed sequence ends 3 residues before the CDR3 terminus, with the missing tail filled in from the germline J gene. The J gene is TRBJ2-3, the V gene TRBV6-4; 10 bases align to TRBD2. The trim removed 2 bases at V and 4 bases at J, leaving 0 bases unmatched. The CDR3 extends over 14 amino acids. CDR1 and CDR2 (germline): MRHNA, SNTAGT. CDR3 sequence reads: CASSDGTSADTQYF. CDR3 bases read: TGTGCCAGCAGTGACGGGACTAGCGCAGATACG.

Of note for this clone: The read stops 3 residues short of the end of the CDR3; the missing end is completed from the germline J gene. This chain uses TRBV11-3 with TRBJ2-3; D is unclear. Germline values: CDR1 SGHNT, CDR2 YENEEA. Trimming removed 4 bases at V and 3 bases at J, with 5 bases between. The CDR3 totals 12 residues. The covered CDR3 bases are TGTGCCAGCAGCTATCAAACAGATACG. It yields the protein CASSYQTDT. The full CDR3 is CASSYQTDTQYF.

As for this clone: The read ends 3 residues early relative to the CDR3; the germline J gene fills the gap. J is TRBJ1-2 and V is TRBV2, with a tentative D call TRBD1 (6 bases). CDR1 SNHLY and CDR2 FYNNEI come from the germline V gene. The CDR3 covers 14 residues. The sequenced part of the CDR3 DNA is TGTGCCAGCTGGAAAGGGGACACGCGCTACGAC. It encodes CASWKGDTRYD. The full CDR3 reads CASWKGDTRYDYTF. Looking up the rest from reference TRBV2 and TRBJ1-2 gives the full variable domain: EPEVTQTPSHQVTQMGQEVILRCVPISNHLYFYWYRQILGQKVEFLVSFYNNEISEKSEIFDDQFSVERPDGSNFTLKIRSTKLEDSAMYFCASWKGDTRYDYTFGSGTRLTVV.

Concerning this clone: Read sequence stops 3 residues before the CDR3 end, and the germline J gene provides the missing end. The chain recombines TRBV19 with TRBJ1-4; TRBD1 matches 8 bases. The CDR3 is 13 amino acids. Germline V gene lookup returns CDR1 LNHDA and CDR2 SQIVND (reference sequence). CDR3: CASIGQGNSPLFF. CDR3 DNA, as far as it was read: TGTGCCAGTATCGGACAGGGCAATTCACCA. The variable domain in full, with the rest retrieved from reference TRBV19 and TRBJ1-4, is DGGITQSPKYLFRKEGQNVTLSCEQNLNHDAMYWYRQDPGQGLRLIYYSQIVNDFQKGDIAEGYSVSREKKESFPLTVTSAQKNPTAFYLCASIGQGNSPLFFGSGTQLSVL.